Described below is a single T cell receptor beta chain sequence and its context. Its target is unknown. TCRdb processed the reads anew with MiXCR; each CDR3 protein has one entry. The data show nearly 650,000 distinct CDR3 sequences, 20% to 30% seen once. These data come from a study of T cell repertoires in cytomegalovirus infection. Study in general: Matching HLA type, along with CMV infection, was indicated by public TCR beta signatures. General study points: Across the ex vivo response, the dominant clonotypes were HLA-C-restricted CMV-specific TCR beta clonotypes.

CDR1 and CDR2 (germline): SQVTM, ANQGSEA. The CDR3 consists of 16 residues. Deletions cut 0 bases from V and 2 bases from J, with 17 bases between. The source of this sequence is a human donor in good health (CMV status not recorded). Some clones in this sample may be carry-over from other donors' samples. Input material: CD8+ T cells from PBMCs. V and J are TRBV29-1 and TRBJ2-7; possible D gene TRBD2, 6 bases. This CDR3 reads CSVEDGGSSTPYEQYF. The CDR3 nucleotides read TGCAGCGTTGAAGATGGGGGGAGCAGTACCCCCTACGAGCAGTACTTC.